Shown below are 27 T cell receptor beta chains from a single sample sequenced in a study of T cell responses to AZD1222 COVID-19 vaccine. Profiled with immunoSEQ multiplex PCR; TCRdb holds only in-frame clones, not every one. Among 250,000 or so clones listed, more than 85% were seen once. The sample in question was peripheral blood, obtained on day 0 of AZD1222 vaccination. The receptor source for this set is an adult in good health.

This chain joins TRBV5-6 and TRBJ2-5; D might be TRBD1 (6 bases). The V gene's germline CDR1 is SGHDT and CDR2 YYEEEE. This CDR3 has 13 residues. Trimming cost V 2 bases and J 2 bases, with 7 bases left between them. The chain's CDR3 is CASSFRGQETQYF. The DNA of the CDR3 is TGTGCCAGCAGCTTCAGGGGTCAAGAGACCCAGTACTTC.

This chain connects TRBV6-5 to TRBJ2-5; TRBD1 or TRBD2 may be the D gene (5 bases each). The CDR3 is 14 residues long. With 2 bases removed from V and 4 bases from J, the gap between germline ends came to 11 bases. Germline CDR1 is MNHEY and CDR2 is SVGAGI. Written as DNA, the CDR3 is TGTGCCAGCAGTTACGGGGGTAGGCGAGAGACCCAGTACTTC. Translation gives CASSYGGRRETQYF.

The rearrangement links TRBV11-3 to TRBJ2-3; D tentatively fits TRBD1 or TRBD2 (5 bases each). V lost 1 base, J lost 0 bases, and 11 bases lay in between. The CDR3 has 16 residues. Germline V lookup: CDR1 SGHNT, CDR2 YENEEA. CDR3 sequence (DNA): TGTGCCAGCAGCTTAGGCATAGGGGAGAGCACAGATACGCAGTATTTT. Translating gives CASSLGIGESTDTQYF. Looking up the rest from reference TRBV11-3 and TRBJ2-3 gives the full variable domain: EAGVVQSPRYKIIEKKQPVAFWCNPISGHNTLYWYLQNLGQGPELLIRYENEEAVDDSQLPKDRFSAERLKGVDSTLKIQPAELGDSAVYLCASSLGIGESTDTQYFGPGTRLTVL.

This clone has just one count. The gene calls are TRBV7-9 and TRBJ2-1; D is possibly TRBD2 (5 bases). V was shortened by 6 bases and J by 3 bases, with 6 bases between the two germline ends. Per germline, CDR1 SEHNR and CDR2 FQNEAQ (reference sequence). This CDR3 is built from 12 residues. The CDR3 DNA sequence: TGTGCCAGCAGTCGGGACTACAATGAGCAGTTCTTC. As protein: CASSRDYNEQFF.

The V call is TRBV9, the J call TRBJ2-3, with a weak D call TRBD2 (6 bases). From germline, CDR1 is SGDLS and CDR2 YYNGEE. The length of the CDR3 is 15 residues. The ends were cut back, 2 bases at V and 4 bases at J, with 14 bases in the middle. The DNA of the CDR3 is TGTGCCAGCAGCGTGATCGGGAGCGTACCAGATACGCAGTATTTT. It yields the protein CASSVIGSVPDTQYF.

This chain connects TRBV27 to TRBJ2-5, with D unclear. V lost 0 bases, J lost 2 bases, and 7 bases lay in between. CDR3 length: 14 residues. The germline V gene has CDR1 MNHEY and CDR2 SMNVEV (reference sequence). Here the CDR3 reads CASSLSFSQETQYF. CDR3 in DNA: TGTGCCAGCAGTTTATCTTTCTCTCAAGAGACCCAGTACTTC.

The rearrangement joins TRBV29-1 to TRBJ1-2; D remains unclear. V lost 7 bases and J 5 bases, leaving 20 bases between the germline ends. The CDR3 sequence is 14 residues long. CDR1 and CDR2 (germline): SQVTM, ANQGSEA. The DNA for the CDR3 is TGCAGCGCCGCCCGGCCAGACCCGACTTATGGCTACACCTTC. Amino acids: CSAARPDPTYGYTF.

This clone was seen only once. The CDR3 region is CASSFLWGSSSGNTIYF. CDR3 sequence (DNA): TGTGCCAGCAGTTTCCTTTGGGGATCGTCCTCTGGAAACACCATATATTTT. This chain connects TRBV27 to TRBJ1-3; D gene uncertain. The CDR3 has 17 residues. V was pared by 3 bases and J by 0 bases, with 15 bases between. Germline V CDR1 and CDR2: MNHEY, SMNVEV (reference sequence).

This chain links TRBV7-9 with TRBJ1-6; TRBD1 might be the D (6 bases). V lost 5 bases and J 6 bases, leaving 11 bases between the germline ends. CDR1 SEHNR and CDR2 FQNEAQ come from the germline V gene (reference sequence). The CDR3 is 14 amino acids. The CDR3 DNA sequence: TGTGCCAGCAGCGGCGGGGGGGCTAATTCACCCCTCCACTTT. It specifies CASSGGGANSPLHF.

J is TRBJ1-1 and V is TRBV28; perhaps TRBD1 as D (5 bases). V was cut by 8 bases and J by 12 bases, with 25 bases left in between. The CDR3 covers 14 residues. Per germline, CDR1 MDHEN and CDR2 SYDVKM. The CDR3 is CASRPPGRGVRTFF. The CDR3, as DNA: TGTGCCAGCCGGCCCCCGGGGAGGGGTGTTCGGACTTTCTTT.

The CDR3 spells CSVGNHDQPQHF. CDR3 DNA sequence: TGCAGCGTTGGCAATCATGATCAGCCCCAGCATTTT. The rearrangement uses TRBV29-1 and TRBJ1-5, with D unclear. Germline CDR1 is SQVTM and CDR2 is ANQGSEA. V lost 4 bases and J lost 5, with 9 bases in between. CDR3 length: 12 amino acids. Variable domain in full (rest from reference TRBV29-1 and TRBJ1-5): SAVISQKPSRDICQRGTSLTIQCQVDSQVTMMFWYRQQPGQSLTLIATANQGSEATYESGFVIDKFPISRPNLTFSTLTVSNMSPEDSSIYLCSVGNHDQPQHFGDGTRLSIL.

The rearrangement links TRBV10-2 to TRBJ1-6, with D possibly being TRBD1 (5 bases). Deletions cut 7 bases from V and 7 bases from J, with 11 bases between. Germline values: CDR1 WSHSY, CDR2 SAAADI. CDR3 length: 13 residues. The CDR3 DNA follows: TGCGCCAGCACTCAGGGAATCAATTCACCCCTCCACTTT. This encodes CASTQGINSPLHF.

The chain carries TRBV6-2 or TRBV6-3 and TRBJ2-1; D is perhaps TRBD1 (6 bases). The V gene's germline CDR1 is MNHEY and CDR2 SVGEGT. This CDR3 contains 16 residues. The V and J ends lost 3 bases and 2 bases respectively, with 14 bases between them. CDR3 nucleotides: TGTGCCAGCAGTTATCGTCGTGGACAGCCCTACAATGAGCAGTTCTTC. Translated: CASSYRRGQPYNEQFF.

The rearrangement links TRBV2 to TRBJ2-3; no definite D call. This CDR3 region has 12 residues. Germline V lookup: CDR1 SNHLY, CDR2 FYNNEI. The V and J ends lost 3 bases and 8 bases respectively, with 9 bases between them. CDR3 in DNA: TGTGCCAGCAGTGACAGGCAGATTACGCAGTATTTT. Its protein is CASSDRQITQYF. Full variable domain (missing parts from reference TRBV2 and TRBJ2-3): EPEVTQTPSHQVTQMGQEVILRCVPISNHLYFYWYRQILGQKVEFLVSFYNNEISEKSEIFDDQFSVERPDGSNFTLKIRSTKLEDSAMYFCASSDRQITQYFGPGTRLTVL.

The chain links TRBV4-2 to TRBJ1-4, with 8 bases aligning to TRBD1. Germline CDR1 LGHNA, CDR2 YNFKEQ. J was trimmed by 5 bases and V by 5 bases; bases with no gene match: 7. The CDR3 consists of 15 residues. CDR3 sequence reads: CASSEVGQGNEKLFF. The DNA for the CDR3 is TGTGCCAGCAGCGAGGTTGGACAGGGAAATGAAAAACTGTTTTTT.

V gene TRBV5-1 combines with J gene TRBJ2-7; D unresolved. This CDR3 has 14 amino acids. Trimming took off 3 bases at V and 5 bases at J, with 15 bases between the two ends. From germline, CDR1 is SGHRS and CDR2 YFSETQ. The CDR3 is CASSSDKGIHEQYF. For the CDR3, the DNA is TGCGCCAGCAGCTCAGACAAAGGTATACACGAGCAGTACTTC.

The chain has TRBV4-1 and TRBJ1-3; D unresolved. This CDR3 comprises 15 residues. Germline V gene data show CDR1 as MGHRA and CDR2 as YSYEKL. V was shortened by 2 bases and J by 0 bases, with 8 bases between the two germline ends. CDR3 loop: CASSQRSNSGNTIYF. Written as DNA, the CDR3 is TGCGCCAGCAGCCAACGTTCGAACTCTGGAAACACCATATATTTT.

V gene TRBV7-9 combines with J gene TRBJ2-1; D unclear. Germline V gives CDR1 SEHNR, CDR2 FQNEAQ (reference sequence). CDR3 size: 15 residues. Trimming pared 8 bases from V and 0 bases from J, leaving 14 bases between. The CDR3 protein is CASGIDWSSYNEQFF. In nucleotides, the CDR3 is TGTGCCAGCGGAATCGACTGGAGCTCCTACAATGAGCAGTTCTTC.

Only one count was recorded for this clone. The chain joins TRBV28 to TRBJ2-7; D possibly matches TRBD1 or TRBD2 (5 bases each). V shed 7 bases and J shed 7 bases, with 17 bases lying between them. There are 13 residues in the CDR3. Looked up from germline, CDR1 is MDHEN and CDR2 is SYDVKM. The CDR3 DNA reads TGTGCCAGCATTGCTTTAGTGGGGGTTGAGCAGTACTTC. Translating gives CASIALVGVEQYF.

The chain has TRBV10-3 and TRBJ1-1, with D unclear. Trimming took 8 bases from V and 3 from J, leaving 10 bases between them. Germline V gene data show CDR1 as ENHRY and CDR2 as SYGVKD. This CDR3 is built from 12 residues. The CDR3 reads CAIGQRDTEAFF. CDR3 in DNA: TGTGCCATCGGGCAGAGGGACACTGAAGCTTTCTTT.

The chain links TRBV2 to TRBJ1-5; a possible D gene is TRBD1 (5 bases). The germline V and J ends were trimmed by 2 bases and 15 bases, with 14 bases remaining between them. Germline V gene data show CDR1 as SNHLY and CDR2 as FYNNEI. The CDR3 sequence is 12 residues long. In nucleotides, the CDR3 is TGTGCCAGCAGTGAACGGGGCCTAGGGATGCATTTT. It is translated as CASSERGLGMHF. The whole variable domain, filled in from reference TRBV2 and TRBJ1-5, reads EPEVTQTPSHQVTQMGQEVILRCVPISNHLYFYWYRQILGQKVEFLVSFYNNEISEKSEIFDDQFSVERPDGSNFTLKIRSTKLEDSAMYFCASSERGLGMHFGDGTRLSIL.

The chain employs TRBV11-1 and TRBJ2-7; possibly TRBD2 for D (6 bases). Germline CDR1 is SGHAT and CDR2 is FQDESV (reference sequence). V dropped 1 base and J dropped 0 bases, with 10 bases sitting between them. The CDR3 loop spans 15 amino acids. In nucleotides, the CDR3 is TGTGCCAGCAGCTTAGGGAGGAGGGGCTCCTACGAGCAGTACTTC. Its translation: CASSLGRRGSYEQYF.

This chain uses TRBV2 with TRBJ1-1, with TRBD1 matching 8 bases. CDR1 is SNHLY, CDR2 FYNNEI, per germline. This CDR3 spans 13 amino acids. V gave up 6 bases and J gave up 4 bases; unmatched junction bases: 4. The CDR3 reads CASSSDRATEAFF. The CDR3 DNA is TGTGCCAGCAGCTCGGACAGGGCCACTGAAGCTTTCTTT.

The rearrangement uses TRBV7-9 and TRBJ1-5, with TRBD1 identical over 9 bases. This CDR3 has 15 amino acids. Trimming removed 0 bases from V and 4 bases from J; junction bases left unmatched: 1. Per the germline V gene, CDR1 is SEHNR and CDR2 is FQNEAQ (reference sequence). CDR3 protein: CASSLAGTGNQPQHF. CDR3 nucleotide sequence: TGTGCCAGCAGCTTAGCCGGGACAGGGAATCAGCCCCAGCATTTT.

The rearrangement joins TRBV28 to TRBJ2-7; D tentatively reads TRBD1 or TRBD2 (5 bases each). The CDR3 extends over 14 amino acids. V was clipped by 6 bases and J by 2 bases, with 14 bases between them. The V gene's germline CDR1 is MDHEN and CDR2 SYDVKM. The CDR3 spells CASRPRDRAYEQYF. The CDR3 region has the DNA TGTGCCAGCAGACCCCGGGACCGAGCCTACGAGCAGTACTTC.

This chain connects TRBV25-1 to TRBJ1-4, with D uncertain. Trimming took off 4 bases at V and 3 bases at J, with 15 bases between the two ends. Germline CDR1 and CDR2: MGHDK and SYGVNS. The CDR3 runs 16 residues. CDR3 coding DNA: TGTGCCAGCAGTGGGCCCAGACACGGTTCTAATGAAAAACTGTTTTTT. Amino acids: CASSGPRHGSNEKLFF.

The V and J genes are TRBV27 and TRBJ1-5, with 8 bases fitting TRBD1. The germline V gene has CDR1 MNHEY and CDR2 SMNVEV (reference sequence). This CDR3 has 16 residues. Losses at the gene ends were 4 bases for V and 2 bases for J; bases not matched to a gene: 7. CDR3: CASSSGQGWGNQPQHF. CDR3 nucleotides: TGTGCCAGCAGTTCTGGACAGGGCTGGGGCAATCAGCCCCAGCATTTT.